The entry below gives a single T cell receptor (beta chain) sequence along with its context. The target antigen is unknown. The data belong to a study of cytomegalovirus exposure and HLA in healthy donors. Study-wide context: A later analysis reported the 90 to 150 validation repertoires used the same platform as the approximately 650 first-cohort repertoires.

General observations from the study: Subsequent analysis found a tendency for first-cohort TCR clusters to co-occur within the 120 or so validation repertoires. Cytomegalovirus status, reportedly, was diagnosed with high specificity and sensitivity by the classifier. It was confirmed in vitro that a few of the CMV-associated chains were specific for CMV antigens.

CDR1 and CDR2 (germline): SGHTA, FQGNSA. After removal of 4 bases from V and 2 bases from J, the junction contained 7 bases not matched to a gene. The length of the CDR3 is 15 residues. Assay: immunoSEQ multiplex PCR; the TCRdb copy retains only in-frame clones and omits some. The table lists 100,000 or so clones, around 90% of them singletons. V is TRBV7-2 and J is TRBJ2-7, with 8 bases matching TRBD2. Specimen: PBMCs. This TCR came from a woman under 40 in good health and CMV-seronegative. The CDR3 bases are TGTGCCAGCAGCTCGCAAACTAGCGGAACCTACGAGCAGTACTTC. This gives the protein CASSSQTSGTYEQYF.